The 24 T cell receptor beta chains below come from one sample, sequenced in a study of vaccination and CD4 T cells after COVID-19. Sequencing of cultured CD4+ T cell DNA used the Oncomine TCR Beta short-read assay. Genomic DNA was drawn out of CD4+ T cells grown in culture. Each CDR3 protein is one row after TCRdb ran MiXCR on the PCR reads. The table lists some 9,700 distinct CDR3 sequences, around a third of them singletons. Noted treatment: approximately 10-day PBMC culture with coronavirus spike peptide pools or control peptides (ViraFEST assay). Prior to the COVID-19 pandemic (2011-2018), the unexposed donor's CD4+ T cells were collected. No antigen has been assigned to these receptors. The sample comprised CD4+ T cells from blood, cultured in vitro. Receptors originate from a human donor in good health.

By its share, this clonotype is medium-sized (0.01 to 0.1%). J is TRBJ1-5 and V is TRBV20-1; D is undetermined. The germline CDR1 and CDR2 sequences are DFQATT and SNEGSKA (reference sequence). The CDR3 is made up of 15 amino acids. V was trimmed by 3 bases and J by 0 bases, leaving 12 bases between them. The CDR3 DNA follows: TGCAGTGCTAGGGGCATCTTGAGTAGCAATCAGCCCCAGCATTTT. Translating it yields CSARGILSSNQPQHF.

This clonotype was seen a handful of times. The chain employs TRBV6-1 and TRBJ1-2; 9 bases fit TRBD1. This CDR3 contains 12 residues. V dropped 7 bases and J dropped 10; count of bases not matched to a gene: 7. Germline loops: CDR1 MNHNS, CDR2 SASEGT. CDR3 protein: CASTSGTGFYTF. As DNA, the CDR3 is TGTGCCAGCACCTCCGGGACAGGGTTCTACACCTTC.

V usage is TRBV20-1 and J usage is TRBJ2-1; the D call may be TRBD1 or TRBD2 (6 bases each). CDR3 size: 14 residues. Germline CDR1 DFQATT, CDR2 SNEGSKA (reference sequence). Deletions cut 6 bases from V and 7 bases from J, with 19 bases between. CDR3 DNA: TGCAGTGCCCTAATACAGGGACTCTATAATGAGCAGTTCTTC. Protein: CSALIQGLYNEQFF.

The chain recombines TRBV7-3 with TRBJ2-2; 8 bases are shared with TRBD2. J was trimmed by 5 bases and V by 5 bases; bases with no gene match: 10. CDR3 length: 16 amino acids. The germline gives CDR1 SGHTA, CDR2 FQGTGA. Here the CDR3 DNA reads TGTGCCAGCAGCCCTGGAGCGGGAGCAGGTACCGGGGAGCTGTTTTTT. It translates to CASSPGAGAGTGELFF. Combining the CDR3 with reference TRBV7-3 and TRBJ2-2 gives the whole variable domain GAGVSQTPSNKVTEKGKYVELRCDPISGHTALYWYRQSLGQGPEFLIYFQGTGAADDSGLPNDRFFAVRPEGSVSTLKIQRTERGDSAVYLCASSPGAGAGTGELFFGEGSRLTVL.

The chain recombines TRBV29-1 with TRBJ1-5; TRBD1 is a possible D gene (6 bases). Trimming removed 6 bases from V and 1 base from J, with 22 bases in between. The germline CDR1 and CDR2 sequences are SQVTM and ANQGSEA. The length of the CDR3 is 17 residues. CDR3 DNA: TGCAGCGTCCTCGACTGGGGCGGCCAGGGGAGCAATCAGCCCCAGCATTTT. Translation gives CSVLDWGGQGSNQPQHF.

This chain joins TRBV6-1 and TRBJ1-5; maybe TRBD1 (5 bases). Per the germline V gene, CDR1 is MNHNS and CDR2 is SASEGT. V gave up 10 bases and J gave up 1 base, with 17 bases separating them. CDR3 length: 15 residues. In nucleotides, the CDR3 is TGTGCCACGGACTGGGCAGGGACGAGCAATCAGCCCCAGCATTTT. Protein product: CATDWAGTSNQPQHF.

The CDR3 region has the DNA TGTGCCAGCAGCCCGAACAGGGGGCATGAGCAGTTCTTC. Amino acids: CASSPNRGHEQFF. The chain carries TRBV7-6 and TRBJ2-1; TRBD1 agrees at 9 bases. Looked up from germline, CDR1 is SGHVS and CDR2 is FNYEAQ. V was clipped by 5 bases and J by 8 bases; unmatched bases: 4. The CDR3 is made up of 13 amino acids.

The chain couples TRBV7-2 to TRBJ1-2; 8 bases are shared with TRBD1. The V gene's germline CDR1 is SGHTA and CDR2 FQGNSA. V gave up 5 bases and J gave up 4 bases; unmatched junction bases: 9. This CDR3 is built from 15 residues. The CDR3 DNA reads TGTGCCAGCAGCCCCCAAGGACAGGGTGCCTATGGCTACACCTTC. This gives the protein CASSPQGQGAYGYTF.

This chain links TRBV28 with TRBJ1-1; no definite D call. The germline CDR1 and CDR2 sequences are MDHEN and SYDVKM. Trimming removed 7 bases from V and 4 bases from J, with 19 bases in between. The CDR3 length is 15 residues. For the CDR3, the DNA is TGTGCCAGCACTCCGAGTGCCCGTAGGGTCACTGAAGCTTTCTTT. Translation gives CASTPSARRVTEAFF.

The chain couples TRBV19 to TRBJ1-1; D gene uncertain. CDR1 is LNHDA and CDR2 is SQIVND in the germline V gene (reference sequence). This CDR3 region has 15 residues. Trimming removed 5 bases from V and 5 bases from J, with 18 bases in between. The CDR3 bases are TGTGCCAGTAGTCCCCCCGGCCTCGGCGGGACTGAAGCTTTCTTT. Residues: CASSPPGLGGTEAFF. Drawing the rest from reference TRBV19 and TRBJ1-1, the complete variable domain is DGGITQSPKYLFRKEGQNVTLSCEQNLNHDAMYWYRQDPGQGLRLIYYSQIVNDFQKGDIAEGYSVSREKKESFPLTVTSAQKNPTAFYLCASSPPGLGGTEAFFGQGTRLTVV.

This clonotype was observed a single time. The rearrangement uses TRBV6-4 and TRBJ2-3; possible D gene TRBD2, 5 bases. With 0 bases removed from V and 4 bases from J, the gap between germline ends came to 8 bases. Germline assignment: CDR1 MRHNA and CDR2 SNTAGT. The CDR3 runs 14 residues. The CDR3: CASSDSEGSDTQYF. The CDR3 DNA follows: TGTGCCAGCAGTGACTCAGAGGGCTCAGATACGCAGTATTTT.

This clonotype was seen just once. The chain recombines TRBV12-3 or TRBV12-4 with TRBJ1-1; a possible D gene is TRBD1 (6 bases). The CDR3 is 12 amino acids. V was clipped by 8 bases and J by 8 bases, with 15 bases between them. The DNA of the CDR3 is TGTGCCAGCCGCCTATTGAGGGGGGAAGCTTTCTTT. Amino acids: CASRLLRGEAFF.

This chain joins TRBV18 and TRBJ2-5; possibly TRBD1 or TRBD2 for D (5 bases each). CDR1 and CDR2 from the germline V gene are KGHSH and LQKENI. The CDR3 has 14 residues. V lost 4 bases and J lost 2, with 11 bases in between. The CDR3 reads CASSRMGRQETQYF. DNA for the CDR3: TGTGCCAGCTCACGGATGGGACGGCAAGAGACCCAGTACTTC.

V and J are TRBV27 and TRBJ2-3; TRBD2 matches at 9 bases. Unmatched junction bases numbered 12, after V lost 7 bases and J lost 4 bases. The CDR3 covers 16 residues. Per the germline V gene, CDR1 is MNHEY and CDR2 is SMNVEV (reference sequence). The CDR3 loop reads CASTLQREDGADTQYF. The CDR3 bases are TGTGCCAGCACCCTCCAGCGGGAGGATGGCGCAGATACGCAGTATTTT.

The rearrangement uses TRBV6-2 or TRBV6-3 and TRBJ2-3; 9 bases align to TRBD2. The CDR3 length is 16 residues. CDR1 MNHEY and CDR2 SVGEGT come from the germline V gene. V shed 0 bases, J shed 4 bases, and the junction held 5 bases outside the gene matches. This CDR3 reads CASSYSMREGADTQYF. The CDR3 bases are TGTGCCAGCAGTTACTCTATGCGGGAGGGGGCAGATACGCAGTATTTT.

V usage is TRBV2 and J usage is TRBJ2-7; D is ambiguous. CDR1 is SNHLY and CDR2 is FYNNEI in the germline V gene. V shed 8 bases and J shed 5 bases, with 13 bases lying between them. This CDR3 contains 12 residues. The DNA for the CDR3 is TGTGCCAGCTCTGGGATCCCCAACGAGCAGTACTTC. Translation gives CASSGIPNEQYF.

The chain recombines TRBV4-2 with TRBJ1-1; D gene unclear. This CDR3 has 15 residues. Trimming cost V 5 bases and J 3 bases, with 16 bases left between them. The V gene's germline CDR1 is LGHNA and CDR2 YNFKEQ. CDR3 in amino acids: CASSSQPRSDTEAFF. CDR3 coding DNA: TGTGCCAGCAGCTCCCAGCCCAGGAGCGACACTGAAGCTTTCTTT.

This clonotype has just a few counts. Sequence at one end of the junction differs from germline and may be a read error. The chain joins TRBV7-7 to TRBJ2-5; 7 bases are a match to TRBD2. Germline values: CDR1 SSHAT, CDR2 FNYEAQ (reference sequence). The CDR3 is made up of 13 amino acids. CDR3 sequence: CASSYSGQETQYF. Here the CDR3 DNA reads TGTGCTAGCAGCTATAGCGGGCAAGAGACCCAGTACTTC. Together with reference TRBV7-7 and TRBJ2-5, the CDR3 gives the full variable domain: GAGVSQSPRYKVTKRGQDVTLRCDPISSHATLYWYQQALGQGPEFLTYFNYEAQPDKSGLPSDRFSAERPEGSISTLTIQRTEQRDSAMYRCASSYSGQETQYFGPGTRLLVL.

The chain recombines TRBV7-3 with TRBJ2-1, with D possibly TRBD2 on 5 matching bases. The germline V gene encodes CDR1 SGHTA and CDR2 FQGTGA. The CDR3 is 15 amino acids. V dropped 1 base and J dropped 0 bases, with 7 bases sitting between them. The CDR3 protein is CASSLSTSSYNEQFF. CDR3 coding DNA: TGTGCCAGCAGCTTAAGTACTAGCTCCTACAATGAGCAGTTCTTC.

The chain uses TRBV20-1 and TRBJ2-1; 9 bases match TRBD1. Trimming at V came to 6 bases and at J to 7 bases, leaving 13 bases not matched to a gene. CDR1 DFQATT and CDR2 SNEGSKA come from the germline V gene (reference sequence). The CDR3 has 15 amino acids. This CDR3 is CSALDWTGAGNEQFF. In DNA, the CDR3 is TGCAGTGCCCTGGACTGGACAGGGGCGGGAAATGAGCAGTTCTTC.

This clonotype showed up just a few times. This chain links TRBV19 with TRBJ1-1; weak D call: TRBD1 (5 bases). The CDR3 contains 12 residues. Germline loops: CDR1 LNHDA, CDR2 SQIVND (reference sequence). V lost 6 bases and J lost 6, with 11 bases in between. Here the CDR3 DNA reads TGTGCCAGTAGCGGGGCAGGCCCTGAAGCTTTCTTT. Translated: CASSGAGPEAFF. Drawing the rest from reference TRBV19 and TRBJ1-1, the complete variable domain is DGGITQSPKYLFRKEGQNVTLSCEQNLNHDAMYWYRQDPGQGLRLIYYSQIVNDFQKGDIAEGYSVSREKKESFPLTVTSAQKNPTAFYLCASSGAGPEAFFGQGTRLTVV.

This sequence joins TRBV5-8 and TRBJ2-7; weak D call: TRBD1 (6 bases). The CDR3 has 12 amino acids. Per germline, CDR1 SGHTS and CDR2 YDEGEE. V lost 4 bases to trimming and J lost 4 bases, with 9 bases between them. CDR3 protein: CASSLQGYEQYF. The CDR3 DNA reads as TGTGCCAGCAGCCTACAGGGTTACGAGCAGTACTTC.

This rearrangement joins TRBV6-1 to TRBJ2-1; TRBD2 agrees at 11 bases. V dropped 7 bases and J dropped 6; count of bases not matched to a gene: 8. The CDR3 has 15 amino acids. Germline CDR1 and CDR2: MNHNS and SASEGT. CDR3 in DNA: TGTGCCAGCACCAGCCTAGCGGGAGGATCCAATGAGCAGTTCTTC. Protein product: CASTSLAGGSNEQFF.

The CDR3 loop reads CAISHQAGVLRETQYF. CDR3 DNA sequence: TGTGCCATCAGCCACCAAGCGGGAGTTTTACGAGAGACCCAGTACTTC. This rearrangement joins TRBV10-3 to TRBJ2-5, with 8 bases identical to TRBD2. Trimming at V came to 6 bases and at J to 4 bases, leaving 13 bases not matched to a gene. In germline, CDR1 is ENHRY, CDR2 SYGVKD. The CDR3 covers 16 residues.